A selection of T cell receptor beta chains follows, all from one sample in a study of cytomegalovirus exposure and HLA in healthy donors. Here immunoSEQ multiplex PCR was the method, and the copy in TCRdb shows in-frame clones only, minus some. The table includes some 180,000 clones, around 88% detected once. Input material: PBMCs. The receptors shown here come from a man aged 40-49 years in good health and CMV-seropositive. Both conserved end residues are part of each CDR3. Each record gives: D gene, clone size, V gene, J gene, CDR3 DNA, CDR3 protein. A D gene is named only where the DNA matches it firmly. The listing skips clone size in some rows; elsewhere it reads once, few, many or a size class.

d_call: .; clone_size: .; v_call: TRBV7-2; j_call: TRBJ2-1; cdr3_nt: TGTGCCAGCAGCCGAAGGCGCGGCTTATCCTACAATGAGCAGTTCTTC; cdr3_aa: CASSRRRGLSYNEQFF
d_call: .; clone_size: .; v_call: TRBV9; j_call: TRBJ2-1; cdr3_nt: TGTGCCAGCGGTTCCGGGATTAACAATGAGCAGTTCTTC; cdr3_aa: CASGSGINNEQFF
d_call: TRBD2; clone_size: few; v_call: TRBV6-5; j_call: TRBJ2-7; cdr3_nt: TGTGCCAGCAGTTCGAACGGACTAGCGGACTACGAGCAGTACTTC; cdr3_aa: CASSSNGLADYEQYF
d_call: .; clone_size: .; v_call: TRBV2; j_call: TRBJ1-2; cdr3_nt: TGTGCCAGCAGGGGGGAGGGGAACTATGGCTACACCTTC; cdr3_aa: CASRGEGNYGYTF
d_call: .; clone_size: .; v_call: TRBV5-1; j_call: TRBJ2-1; cdr3_nt: TGCGCCAGCAGCTTTTCTCCAGGACAGGAGCAGTTCTTC; cdr3_aa: CASSFSPGQEQFF
d_call: TRBD2; clone_size: .; v_call: TRBV7-6; j_call: TRBJ2-3; cdr3_nt: TGTGCCAGCACCACCAAAGCGGGAGGGGCCACAGATACGCAGTATTTT; cdr3_aa: CASTTKAGGATDTQYF
d_call: .; clone_size: .; v_call: TRBV6-5; j_call: TRBJ2-7; cdr3_nt: TGTGCCAGCAGTTACAGTGGCGGGCAGTACTTC; cdr3_aa: CASSYSGGQYF
d_call: .; clone_size: .; v_call: TRBV5-1; j_call: TRBJ2-5; cdr3_nt: TGCGCCAGCAGCTTGGTAGCAGGGGAAGAGACCCAGTACTTC; cdr3_aa: CASSLVAGEETQYF
d_call: TRBD1; clone_size: .; v_call: TRBV7-9; j_call: TRBJ1-4; cdr3_nt: TGTGCCAGCAGCCCGGTTACAGGGGGCGGTGAAAAACTGTTTTTT; cdr3_aa: CASSPVTGGGEKLFF
d_call: TRBD1; clone_size: .; v_call: TRBV7-8; j_call: TRBJ2-2; cdr3_nt: TGTGCCAGCAGCCCCCAGGGACAGCCGAACACCGGGGAGCTGTTTTTT; cdr3_aa: CASSPQGQPNTGELFF
d_call: .; clone_size: once; v_call: TRBV7-2; j_call: TRBJ2-1; cdr3_nt: TGTGCCAGCAGTCTCACGGGGACATCCCAGTTCTTC; cdr3_aa: CASSLTGTSQFF
d_call: .; clone_size: .; v_call: TRBV5-4; j_call: TRBJ2-2; cdr3_nt: TGTGCCAGCAGCCAAACTAGAGGTAACACCGGGGAGCTGTTTTTT; cdr3_aa: CASSQTRGNTGELFF
d_call: TRBD1; clone_size: few; v_call: TRBV7-2; j_call: TRBJ1-5; cdr3_nt: TGTGCCAGCAACCAACGGACAGGGAGCAATCAGCCCCAGCATTTT; cdr3_aa: CASNQRTGSNQPQHF
d_call: .; clone_size: .; v_call: TRBV25-1; j_call: TRBJ1-4; cdr3_nt: TGTGCCAGCAGTGCGACAGCAACTAATGAAAAACTGTTTTTT; cdr3_aa: CASSATATNEKLFF
d_call: TRBD1; clone_size: .; v_call: TRBV5-1; j_call: TRBJ2-2; cdr3_nt: TGCGCCAGCAGCTTTGGCAGGGGGCCCGGGGAGCTGTTTTTT; cdr3_aa: CASSFGRGPGELFF
d_call: TRBD2; clone_size: .; v_call: TRBV2; j_call: TRBJ2-7; cdr3_nt: TGTGCCAGCATGGGGGAGCGGGGGGGAGGAGTCGAGCAGTACTTC; cdr3_aa: CASMGERGGGVEQYF
d_call: .; clone_size: .; v_call: TRBV19; j_call: TRBJ2-1; cdr3_nt: TGTGCCAGTAGTACCCCGGACAGCTCCTACAATGAGCAGTTCTTC; cdr3_aa: CASSTPDSSYNEQFF
d_call: TRBD1; clone_size: .; v_call: TRBV7-6; j_call: TRBJ2-3; cdr3_nt: TGTGCCAGCAGCTTCCCCGGGACAGGAGGCACAGATACGCAGTATTTT; cdr3_aa: CASSFPGTGGTDTQYF
d_call: TRBD1; clone_size: .; v_call: TRBV7-9; j_call: TRBJ2-7; cdr3_nt: TGTGCCAGCAGCCGGACAGGGCTAGGTCCCTACGAGCAGTACTTC; cdr3_aa: CASSRTGLGPYEQYF
d_call: .; clone_size: .; v_call: TRBV10-2; j_call: TRBJ2-4; cdr3_nt: TGCGCCAGCAGTGAGCCAGCAAACAGTCAGTACTTC; cdr3_aa: CASSEPANSQYF
d_call: TRBD1; clone_size: few; v_call: TRBV5-1; j_call: TRBJ1-4; cdr3_nt: TGCGCCAGCAGCATACAGGGGGCTGGGACTAATGAAAAACTGTTTTTT; cdr3_aa: CASSIQGAGTNEKLFF
d_call: TRBD1; clone_size: .; v_call: TRBV5-4; j_call: TRBJ2-7; cdr3_nt: TGTGCCACCAACCGGGACAGCTACTACGAGCAGTACTTC; cdr3_aa: CATNRDSYYEQYF
d_call: TRBD1; clone_size: few; v_call: TRBV6-1; j_call: TRBJ1-5; cdr3_nt: TGTGCCAGCAGTGAATCAGGACAGGGTTGGGATCAGCCCCAGCATTTT; cdr3_aa: CASSESGQGWDQPQHF
d_call: TRBD1; clone_size: .; v_call: TRBV6-1; j_call: TRBJ2-7; cdr3_nt: TGTGCCAGCAGGCGGGACAGGGGAATAACCGAGCAGTACTTC; cdr3_aa: CASRRDRGITEQYF
d_call: TRBD1; clone_size: .; v_call: TRBV11-1; j_call: TRBJ1-1; cdr3_nt: TGTGCCAGCAGGCGGGACAGATATTACACTGAAGCTTTCTTT; cdr3_aa: CASRRDRYYTEAFF
d_call: TRBD1; clone_size: .; v_call: TRBV19; j_call: TRBJ1-1; cdr3_nt: TGTGCCAGTAGTGCTGCAGGGGGCACTGAAGCTTTCTTT; cdr3_aa: CASSAAGGTEAFF
d_call: .; clone_size: .; v_call: TRBV10-3; j_call: TRBJ2-5; cdr3_nt: TGTGCCATCGGTATGAGTTTAGCAGAGACCCAGTACTTC; cdr3_aa: CAIGMSLAETQYF
d_call: .; clone_size: .; v_call: TRBV29-1; j_call: TRBJ2-7; cdr3_nt: TGCAGCGTTGAAGTGCCTTCTTCCTCTACCTACGAGCAGTACTTC; cdr3_aa: CSVEVPSSSTYEQYF
d_call: TRBD1; clone_size: .; v_call: TRBV30; j_call: TRBJ1-4; cdr3_nt: TGTGCCCACCGGGACAGGTACTATGAAAAACTGTTTTTT; cdr3_aa: CAHRDRYYEKLFF
d_call: TRBD1; clone_size: .; v_call: TRBV30; j_call: TRBJ1-5; cdr3_nt: TGTGCCTGGAGTGTAGGAGGGGGCGATCAGCCCCAGCATTTT; cdr3_aa: CAWSVGGGDQPQHF
d_call: TRBD2; clone_size: .; v_call: TRBV7-8; j_call: TRBJ2-5; cdr3_nt: TGTGCCAGCAGACGGGCGGGGGACCAAGAGACCCAGTACTTC; cdr3_aa: CASRRAGDQETQYF
d_call: TRBD1; clone_size: .; v_call: TRBV11-2; j_call: TRBJ2-7; cdr3_nt: TGTGCCAGCAGCCGGGGACAGGGAAAGACCTTC; cdr3_aa: CASSRGQGKTF
d_call: .; clone_size: once; v_call: TRBV27; j_call: TRBJ1-5; cdr3_nt: TGTGCCAGCAGTTTCCAGGAAGGCCAGCCCCAGCATTTT; cdr3_aa: CASSFQEGQPQHF
d_call: TRBD2; clone_size: once; v_call: TRBV30; j_call: TRBJ2-1; cdr3_nt: TGTGCCTGGAGCGAAACGGGACTAGCGGGAGTGAATGAGCAGTTCTTC; cdr3_aa: CAWSETGLAGVNEQFF
d_call: TRBD2; clone_size: .; v_call: TRBV5-1; j_call: TRBJ2-1; cdr3_nt: TGCGCCAGCAGCCTGCCAACAGGGACTAGAAGAGGCGGCGAGCAGTTCTTC; cdr3_aa: CASSLPTGTRRGGEQFF
d_call: .; clone_size: once; v_call: TRBV14; j_call: TRBJ2-7; cdr3_nt: TGTGCCAGCAGCCATGACACCCGCGAGCAGTACTTC; cdr3_aa: CASSHDTREQYF
d_call: TRBD1; clone_size: .; v_call: TRBV5-4; j_call: TRBJ2-7; cdr3_nt: TGTGCCAGCAGCTTGTTTCTTGGACAGGGCGGGCGGAACGAGCAGTACTTC; cdr3_aa: CASSLFLGQGGRNEQYF
d_call: .; clone_size: .; v_call: TRBV27; j_call: TRBJ2-3; cdr3_nt: TGTGCCAGCAGTTTACAGGGAAGGGATACGCAGTATTTT; cdr3_aa: CASSLQGRDTQYF
d_call: TRBD1; clone_size: .; v_call: TRBV28; j_call: TRBJ2-2; cdr3_nt: TGTGCCAGCGGCCTTACAGGGGTTCCCATCGGGGAGCTGTTTTTT; cdr3_aa: CASGLTGVPIGELFF
d_call: .; clone_size: .; v_call: TRBV21-1; j_call: TRBJ2-7; cdr3_nt: TGTGCCAGCAGCAAATTGGAGTCTAAAGGGACTAGCGGGAGGGCCGAGCAGTACTTC; cdr3_aa: CASSKLESKGTSGRAEQYF
d_call: .; clone_size: .; v_call: TRBV2; j_call: TRBJ2-5; cdr3_nt: TGTGCCAGCAGTGTCTTGTTTCAAGAGACCCAGTACTTC; cdr3_aa: CASSVLFQETQYF
d_call: .; clone_size: .; v_call: TRBV9; j_call: TRBJ2-1; cdr3_nt: TGTGCCAGCAGCGTTACCGGGACTGCCCGTGGGCAGTTCTTC; cdr3_aa: CASSVTGTARGQFF
d_call: .; clone_size: .; v_call: TRBV5-1; j_call: TRBJ1-3; cdr3_nt: TGCGCCAGCAGCTTGGGACCGACAGGTGCTGGAAACACCATATATTTT; cdr3_aa: CASSLGPTGAGNTIYF
d_call: TRBD2; clone_size: once; v_call: TRBV14; j_call: TRBJ2-7; cdr3_nt: TGTGCCAGCAGCCAAGATCGTAGGGGACTAGCGGGTTCCTACGAGCAGTACTTC; cdr3_aa: CASSQDRRGLAGSYEQYF
d_call: TRBD1; clone_size: .; v_call: TRBV19; j_call: TRBJ2-5; cdr3_nt: TGTGCCAGTAGTGCGACAGGGTGGGGGACCCAGTACTTC; cdr3_aa: CASSATGWGTQYF
d_call: .; clone_size: .; v_call: TRBV7-2; j_call: TRBJ1-4; cdr3_nt: TGTGCCAGCAGTCTAGACCGGGAAAAACTGTTTTTT; cdr3_aa: CASSLDREKLFF
d_call: .; clone_size: once; v_call: TRBV6-1; j_call: TRBJ2-7; cdr3_nt: TGTGCCAGCTTGAGGGATCGGTACGAGCAGTACTTC; cdr3_aa: CASLRDRYEQYF
d_call: .; clone_size: .; v_call: TRBV7-2; j_call: TRBJ1-2; cdr3_nt: TGTGCCAGCAGCTTTTACAGGGTAACTAACTATGGCTACACCTTC; cdr3_aa: CASSFYRVTNYGYTF
d_call: .; clone_size: .; v_call: TRBV30; j_call: TRBJ2-7; cdr3_nt: TGTGCCTGGACAGGGGCCTACGAGCAGTACTTC; cdr3_aa: CAWTGAYEQYF
d_call: TRBD1; clone_size: .; v_call: TRBV28; j_call: TRBJ2-1; cdr3_nt: TGTGCCAGCAGTTTGCCCTCGGGACAGGGCTACAATGAGCAGTTCTTC; cdr3_aa: CASSLPSGQGYNEQFF
d_call: .; clone_size: .; v_call: TRBV19; j_call: TRBJ2-7; cdr3_nt: TGTGCCAGTAGTGCCCGGGCTCCGGGCCGGGGCGAGCAGTACTTC; cdr3_aa: CASSARAPGRGEQYF
d_call: TRBD1; clone_size: .; v_call: TRBV11-2; j_call: TRBJ1-1; cdr3_nt: TGTGCCAGCAGCTTAGTACCAGGGGGGAGCACTGAAGCTTTCTTT; cdr3_aa: CASSLVPGGSTEAFF
d_call: TRBD2; clone_size: .; v_call: TRBV5-1; j_call: TRBJ2-7; cdr3_nt: TGCGCCAGCAGACTTGGGACTAGCGACGCCTACGAGCAGTACTTC; cdr3_aa: CASRLGTSDAYEQYF
d_call: TRBD1; clone_size: .; v_call: TRBV9; j_call: TRBJ1-2; cdr3_nt: TGTGCCAGCAGCAGGACAGGGTTAGGCTATGGCTACACCTTC; cdr3_aa: CASSRTGLGYGYTF
d_call: .; clone_size: .; v_call: TRBV29-1; j_call: TRBJ1-1; cdr3_nt: TGCAGCCCCTCCGGGGGGAGAGCGGGATCATCCAACACTGAAGCTTTCTTT; cdr3_aa: CSPSGGRAGSSNTEAFF
d_call: .; clone_size: .; v_call: TRBV7-6; j_call: TRBJ1-3; cdr3_nt: TGTGCCAGCAGCCCATTGCCCCGCGGAGGAAACACCATATATTTT; cdr3_aa: CASSPLPRGGNTIYF
d_call: TRBD2; clone_size: .; v_call: TRBV7-2; j_call: TRBJ2-3; cdr3_nt: TGTGCCAGCAGCGTCGGACTAGCGGACCCCACAGATACGCAGTATTTT; cdr3_aa: CASSVGLADPTDTQYF
d_call: TRBD1; clone_size: .; v_call: TRBV27; j_call: TRBJ2-7; cdr3_nt: TGTGCCAGCAGTCCGGAACAGGGGTCCTACGAGCAGTACTTC; cdr3_aa: CASSPEQGSYEQYF
d_call: .; clone_size: once; v_call: TRBV19; j_call: TRBJ1-1; cdr3_nt: TGTGCCAGTAGATACGGCGGGGGCAGTACTGAAGCTTTCTTT; cdr3_aa: CASRYGGGSTEAFF